The 23 T cell receptor beta chains below come from one sample, sequenced in a study of glioma-infiltrating T cells. The iRepertoire nested amplicon-rescue multiplex PCR amplified TCR alpha and beta CDR3s from RNA. Via MiXCR, TCRdb re-called the multiplex PCR reads, giving one row per CDR3 protein. The table has some 110,000 distinct CDR3 sequences, roughly 25% seen once. Source material: glioma tissue, nonneoplastic brain tissue, or PBMCs (not recorded which). The receptors were sampled from a human donor with low-grade glioma or glioblastoma, undergoing nonglioma brain surgery, or in good health (not recorded which).

In its sample, this clonotype was seen many times. The chain is built from TRBV25-1 and TRBJ2-3; D unresolved. The CDR3 length is 14 residues. Trimming left V 2 bases short and J 6 bases short, with 12 bases between. Germline loops: CDR1 MGHDK, CDR2 SYGVNS. CDR3 sequence (DNA): TGTGCCAGCAGTGAAATGGAAGTGACCGATACGCAGTATTTT. This encodes CASSEMEVTDTQYF.

This clonotype was observed a few times. The V call is TRBV30, the J call TRBJ2-7; D gene unclear. Germline CDR1 is GTSNPN and CDR2 is SVGIG (reference sequence). The length of the CDR3 is 13 residues. V was trimmed by 1 base and J by 6 bases, leaving 13 bases between them. CDR3 residues: CAWSGWVPLEQYF. DNA for the CDR3: TGTGCCTGGAGTGGCTGGGTCCCCCTCGAGCAGTACTTC.

This clonotype came up many times. This chain links TRBV24-1 with TRBJ2-2; 9 bases agree with TRBD2. CDR1 and CDR2 from the germline V gene are KGHDR and SFDVKD. CDR3 size: 20 residues. V shed 10 bases, J shed 3 bases, and the junction held 23 bases outside the gene matches. The CDR3 sequence is CATHYMGGNSGSYDTGELFF. The CDR3 nucleotides read TGTGCCACTCATTATATGGGTGGGAATAGCGGGAGTTATGACACCGGGGAGCTGTTTTTT.

In its sample, this clonotype was seen once. J is TRBJ2-1 and V is TRBV27; 8 nucleotides agree with TRBD1. Germline V CDR1 and CDR2: MNHEY, SMNVEV (reference sequence). V dropped 5 bases and J dropped 10; count of bases not matched to a gene: 13. The CDR3 totals 15 residues. CDR3 DNA: TGTGCCAGCAGTCCCTGGACAGGGTTGTTCTACGAGCAGTTCTTC. Amino acids: CASSPWTGLFYEQFF.

This clonotype was detected many times. CDR3 bases: TGTGCCAGCAGCCCTTATGGACAGGGAGCCTTCGTCGGACTTCAGCCCCAGCATTTT. It codes for CASSPYGQGAFVGLQPQHF. The chain employs TRBV6-1 and TRBJ1-5; TRBD1 matches 8 bases. CDR1 is MNHNS and CDR2 is SASEGT in the germline V gene. The CDR3 covers 19 residues. V gave up 6 bases and J gave up 6 bases; unmatched junction bases: 22.

This clonotype has at least ten counts. J is TRBJ1-1 and V is TRBV19; D remains unclear. Trimming cost V 6 bases and J 1 base, with 6 bases left between them. CDR3 length: 12 residues. Looked up from germline, CDR1 is LNHDA and CDR2 is SQIVND (reference sequence). CDR3 nucleotide sequence: TGTGCCAGTAGACCCGGGAACACTGAAGCTTTCTTT. Its translation is CASRPGNTEAFF.

This clonotype occurred many times. The chain couples TRBV6-6 to TRBJ2-1, with TRBD2 matching 8 bases. The ends lost 2 bases at V and 8 bases at J; junction bases unmatched: 11. This CDR3 comprises 16 residues. Germline-derived CDR1 and CDR2 are MNHNY and SVGAGI (reference sequence). In DNA, the CDR3 is TGTGCCAGCAGTTACGGCTCGGGAGGGCCATCTGATGAGCAGTTCTTC. Translation: CASSYGSGGPSDEQFF.

This clonotype appeared many times. V gene TRBV7-2 combines with J gene TRBJ2-7, with 9 positions matching TRBD2. Per the germline V gene, CDR1 is SGHTA and CDR2 is FQGNSA. CDR3 length: 15 amino acids. V dropped 5 bases and J dropped 9; count of bases not matched to a gene: 14. CDR3 DNA: TGTGCCAGCAGCCGACGAAACCCCGAAGCGGGAGGGCAGTACTTC. Its translation: CASSRRNPEAGGQYF.

The chain links TRBV4-2 to TRBJ2-1; 14 bases map to TRBD2. The germline gives CDR1 LGHNA, CDR2 YNFKEQ. The V gene end was trimmed by 2 bases and the J gene end by 8 bases; junction bases not matched to a gene: 14. This CDR3 contains 19 residues. The CDR3 DNA is TGTGCCAGCAGCCAAATTAAATGTAGACTAGCGGGAGGGTCTGATGAGCAGTTCTTC. Translating it yields CASSQIKCRLAGGSDEQFF.

The sample holds many counts of this clonotype. The V and J genes are TRBV20-1 and TRBJ2-1; 8 bases map to TRBD2. Germline values: CDR1 DFQATT, CDR2 SNEGSKA (reference sequence). This CDR3 is 14 amino acids long. Trimming at V came to 6 bases and at J to 6 bases, leaving 10 bases not matched to a gene. This CDR3 reads CSAPIPLAGNEQFF. The CDR3 DNA reads as TGCAGTGCCCCTATCCCCCTAGCGGGCAATGAGCAGTTCTTC.

This clonotype was recorded at least ten times. V is TRBV4-1 and J is TRBJ2-7, with 8 bases aligning to TRBD2. Trimming cost V 4 bases and J 3 bases; bases outside gene matches: 8. Germline assignment: CDR1 MGHRA and CDR2 YSYEKL. This CDR3 contains 15 residues. The CDR3 coding sequence is TGCGCCAGCAGCCCCCTAGCGGGTTGGGGCTACGAGCAGTACTTC. Translated: CASSPLAGWGYEQYF.

The V call is TRBV12-5, the J call TRBJ2-5; unclear D gene. Per germline, CDR1 LGHNT and CDR2 FRNRAP. V lost 1 base to trimming and J lost 4 bases, with 7 bases between them. CDR3 size: 13 residues. The CDR3 sequence: CASGLGLPETQYF. Here the CDR3 DNA reads TGTGCTAGTGGTTTGGGGCTACCAGAGACCCAGTACTTC.

This clonotype was seen repeatedly, ten times or more. The genes are TRBV7-2 and TRBJ2-1; 7 bases fit TRBD1. Germline V lookup: CDR1 SGHTA, CDR2 FQGNSA. With V trimmed by 2 bases and J by 1 base, 2 bases remained unmatched. The CDR3 runs 15 residues. The CDR3 spells CASSLNRGSYNEQFF. The DNA of the CDR3 is TGTGCCAGCAGCTTAAACAGGGGTTCCTACAATGAGCAGTTCTTC.

This clonotype was seen many times. V gene TRBV20-1 combines with J gene TRBJ2-5; TRBD2 might be the D (5 bases). Germline-derived CDR1 and CDR2 are DFQATT and SNEGSKA (reference sequence). The CDR3 spans 16 residues. The ends were cut back, 0 bases at V and 2 bases at J, with 16 bases in the middle. CDR3 residues: CSARDKQRTPQETQYF. CDR3 sequence (DNA): TGCAGTGCTAGAGACAAACAGCGGACCCCTCAAGAGACCCAGTACTTC.

Remarks on this clonotype: Possible read error: a much larger clone is one base away. This sequence joins TRBV7-2 and TRBJ2-7, with 10 bases matching TRBD2. Germline assignment: CDR1 SGHTA and CDR2 FQGNSA. The CDR3 has 16 amino acids. CDR3 coding DNA: TGTGCCGGCAGCTTAATGAGTCTAGCGGGAGACGACGAGCAGTACTTC. Its protein product is CAGSLMSLAGDDEQYF.

There are many counts of this clonotype. V is TRBV7-2 and J is TRBJ2-7; 14 bases match TRBD2. Germline V CDR1 and CDR2: SGHTA, FQGNSA. This CDR3 is built from 15 residues. V gave up 4 bases and J gave up 4 bases; unmatched junction bases: 3. CDR3 coding DNA: TGTGCCAGCAGCTGGGGACTAGCGGGAGCATACGAGCAGTACTTC. Translating it yields CASSWGLAGAYEQYF.

This clonotype was counted many times. V and J are TRBV7-2 and TRBJ2-7, with 10 bases fitting TRBD2. CDR1 and CDR2 from the germline V gene are SGHTA and FQGNSA. The CDR3 contains 14 residues. Unmatched junction bases numbered 1, after V lost 3 bases and J lost 2 bases. CDR3 DNA: TGTGCCAGCAGCTTCGGACTAGCGGCCTACGAGCAGTACTTC. It codes for CASSFGLAAYEQYF.

In regard to this clonotype: This may be a read error: a much more frequent sequence differs by one nucleotide. V is TRBV27 and J is TRBJ2-5, with 10 bases matching TRBD2. There are 15 residues in the CDR3. CDR1 is MNHEY, CDR2 SMNVEV, per germline (reference sequence). V shed 6 bases and J 5 bases; nucleotides not matched to a gene: 9. In DNA, the CDR3 is TGTGCCAGCAGCCCTAAACTAGCGGGACGGGAGACCCAGTACTTC. It codes for CASSPKLAGRETQYF.

The table lists this clonotype with many counts. The V and J genes are TRBV20-1 and TRBJ1-3; D remains unclear. In germline, CDR1 is DFQATT, CDR2 SNEGSKA (reference sequence). Trimming took 5 bases from V and 0 from J, leaving 11 bases between them. The CDR3 is 14 residues long. CDR3 residues: CSALDLISGNTIYF. The CDR3 DNA follows: TGCAGTGCTCTGGACCTCATCTCTGGAAACACCATATATTTT.

As to this clonotype: A much larger clone sits a single nucleotide away, making a read error possible. The V and J genes are TRBV14 and TRBJ2-1; 7 bases map to TRBD1. CDR1 is SGHDN and CDR2 is FVKESK in the germline V gene. The CDR3 totals 15 residues. V dropped 4 bases and J dropped 9; count of bases not matched to a gene: 12. CDR3 nucleotide sequence: TGTGCCAGCAGCCTACCTGGGACAGTCGGCAGTGAGCAGTTCTTC. Translation: CASSLPGTVGSEQFF.

This clonotype was observed many times. The J gene is TRBJ2-7, the V gene TRBV4-3; D gene unclear. Germline values: CDR1 LGHNA, CDR2 YSLEER. This CDR3 is built from 16 residues. With 1 base removed from V and 1 base from J, the gap between germline ends came to 14 bases. Here the CDR3 reads CASSQAFQAASYEQYF. Written as DNA, the CDR3 is TGCGCCAGCAGCCAAGCCTTCCAGGCCGCTTCCTACGAGCAGTACTTC.

This clonotype was seen ten or more times. CDR3 nucleotides: TGTGCCAGCAGTTACTCGGTGGACAGCCCTATCTCCTACGAGCAGTACTTC. Amino acid sequence: CASSYSVDSPISYEQYF. J is TRBJ2-7 and V is TRBV6-2 or TRBV6-3; tentatively, D is TRBD1 (6 bases). V was shortened by 0 bases and J by 0 bases, with 15 bases between the two germline ends. This CDR3 has 17 amino acids. Germline CDR1 MNHEY, CDR2 SVGEGT.

This clonotype was observed many times. The chain employs TRBV4-1 and TRBJ1-4; 7 bases map to TRBD1. V gave up 0 bases and J gave up 8 bases; unmatched junction bases: 3. Germline CDR1 is MGHRA and CDR2 is YSYEKL. CDR3 size: 14 residues. The CDR3 DNA sequence: TGCGCCAGCAGCCAAGAGACAGGGAGAGAAAAACTGTTTTTT. Translated: CASSQETGREKLFF.